This TCR beta chain is drawn from a study of Ad26.COV2.S vaccination and SARS-CoV-2 variants. Across the study: Intramuscular Ad26.COV2.S doses were given once or twice, 56 days apart.

Some clones are missing from TCRdb's copy, which holds only in-frame ones; the method was immunoSEQ multiplex PCR. The sample holds about 430,000 clones, around 90% seen once. As for treatment: 15 to 20 received Ad26.COV2.S at low or high dose, single or two shots; 5 received placebo; per-sample allocation not given. Sampling occurred on day 63 after the first vaccine or placebo injection. CDR3 length: 13 residues. Trimming removed 3 bases at V and 7 bases at J, with 13 bases between. Germline lookup yields CDR1 SGHNT and CDR2 YYREEE (reference sequence). This clone occurred a few times. J is TRBJ1-1 and V is TRBV5-4; the D is unclear. The starting material was peripheral blood, obtained in a trial of Ad26.COV2.S vaccine versus placebo. This receptor was obtained from a person aged 18-65 years who received the Ad26.COV2.S COVID-19 vaccine or a placebo. CDR3 protein: CASSYDKPHEAFF. Here the CDR3 DNA reads TGTGCCAGCAGCTACGACAAACCCCATGAAGCTTTCTTT.